A single sample gave rise to the 14 T cell receptor beta chains below, sequenced in a study of cytomegalovirus exposure and HLA in healthy donors. This PCR relied on a set of 60 Vbeta primers and 13 Jbeta primers. Sequenced by immunoSEQ multiplex PCR; TCRdb stores in-frame clones only, minus some. The top ten clones hold approximately 15% of a sample with approximately 150,000 clones, about 80% of them seen once. The specimen was PBMCs. The receptor source for this set is a woman between 40 and 55 years old in good health and CMV-seronegative.

As to this clone: Other DNA sequences in this sample translate to the same CDR3. The chain combines TRBV12-5 with TRBJ2-5, with 8 bases aligning to TRBD2. The trim removed 8 bases at V and 4 bases at J, leaving 18 bases unmatched. The V gene's germline CDR1 is LGHNT and CDR2 FRNRAP. CDR3 length: 17 amino acids. CDR3 protein: CASYVVEERELRETQYF. The CDR3 region has the DNA TGTGCTAGTTACGTGGTCGAAGAGCGGGAGCTAAGAGAGACCCAGTACTTC.

The gene calls are TRBV5-1 and TRBJ2-3; 7 nucleotides match TRBD2. This CDR3 is 15 amino acids long. Germline assignment: CDR1 SGHRS and CDR2 YFSETQ. V trimming: 4 bases; J trimming: 4 bases; junction bases outside the gene matches: 9. The CDR3 sequence is CASSERAGQSDTQYF. As DNA, the CDR3 is TGCGCCAGCAGCGAGAGAGCGGGGCAGTCAGATACGCAGTATTTT.

This clone was observed a few times. The rearrangement links TRBV6-9 to TRBJ2-5, with D unresolved. The CDR3 is 14 residues long. The V gene's germline CDR1 is MNHGY and CDR2 SVAAGI. Between the trimmed V and J ends, which lost 8 bases and 4 bases, there was a span of 17 bases. CDR3 DNA: TGTGCCAGCTTGGCACTACAATCCGGAGAGACCCAGTACTTC. This encodes CASLALQSGETQYF.

As concerns this clone: A read error may produce the germline difference seen at one junction end. The chain couples TRBV11-3 to TRBJ1-4, with 8 bases aligning to TRBD1. Germline V CDR1 and CDR2: SGHNT, YENEEA. The CDR3 contains 11 residues. This CDR3 reads CASSFLGQVDF. CDR3 bases: TGTGCCAGCAGCTTCTTGGGACAGGTCGATTTT.

The V call is TRBV19, the J call TRBJ1-6; D is ambiguous. The V end lost 6 bases, the J end lost 8 bases, and 8 bases lay between the germline ends. The CDR3 length is 12 residues. CDR1 and CDR2 from the germline V gene are LNHDA and SQIVND (reference sequence). The CDR3 DNA sequence: TGTGCCAGTAGCCACCCGGATTCACCCCTCCACTTT. Protein product: CASSHPDSPLHF.

This clone appeared a few times. V is TRBV7-9 and J is TRBJ1-1; maybe TRBD1 (6 bases). The ends were cut back, 5 bases at V and 0 bases at J, with 10 bases in the middle. The germline CDR1 and CDR2 sequences are SEHNR and FQNEAQ (reference sequence). CDR3 length: 14 residues. CDR3 DNA: TGTGCCAGCAGCGAGGGGGGGTTGAACACTGAAGCTTTCTTT. Residues: CASSEGGLNTEAFF.

J is TRBJ1-4 and V is TRBV5-1; unclear D gene. The length of the CDR3 is 16 residues. Trimming cost V 0 bases and J 5 bases, with 14 bases left between them. The V gene's germline CDR1 is SGHRS and CDR2 YFSETQ. The CDR3, as DNA: TGCGCCAGCAGCTTGGGAGGGAAGAGTGCCAATGAAAAACTGTTTTTT. Encoded protein: CASSLGGKSANEKLFF. Complete variable domain (other parts from reference TRBV5-1 and TRBJ1-4): KAGVTQTPRYLIKTRGQQVTLSCSPISGHRSVSWYQQTPGQGLQFLFEYFSETQRNKGNFPGRFSGRQFSNSRSEMNVSTLELGDSALYLCASSLGGKSANEKLFFGSGTQLSVL.

The chain recombines TRBV6-1 with TRBJ1-2; TRBD1 matches 10 bases. Unmatched junction bases numbered 2, after V lost 1 base and J lost 3 bases. There are 15 residues in the CDR3. CDR1 is MNHNS and CDR2 is SASEGT in the germline V gene. The CDR3 is CASSEDGTGDYGYTF. In DNA, the CDR3 is TGTGCCAGCAGTGAAGATGGGACAGGGGACTATGGCTACACCTTC.

The CDR3 is CASNRGGYGYTF. The DNA for the CDR3 is TGTGCCAGCAACCGGGGAGGCTATGGCTACACCTTC. The V gene is TRBV6-1, the J gene TRBJ1-2, with D hard to call. In germline, CDR1 is MNHNS, CDR2 SASEGT. The CDR3 loop spans 12 amino acids. Trimming removed 7 bases at V and 4 bases at J, with 10 bases between.

This chain uses TRBV7-9 with TRBJ2-1; 7 bases fit TRBD2. With 5 bases clipped from V and 6 bases from J, the junction kept 13 bases outside the gene matches. The V gene's germline CDR1 is SEHNR and CDR2 FQNEAQ (reference sequence). The CDR3 has 16 amino acids. Here the CDR3 DNA reads TGTGCCAGCAGCCCCACCCGGGGGGAACCTCCCAATGAGCAGTTCTTC. Encoded protein: CASSPTRGEPPNEQFF.

The chain joins TRBV4-3 to TRBJ2-3; tentatively, D is TRBD2 (5 bases). V was pared by 2 bases and J by 0 bases, with 12 bases between. The CDR3 totals 16 residues. Germline CDR1 LGHNA, CDR2 YSLEER. The CDR3 bases are TGCGCCAGCAGCCAAAACGGGATTGGTAGCACAGATACGCAGTATTTT. Translation: CASSQNGIGSTDTQYF.

V usage is TRBV7-9 and J usage is TRBJ2-1; D is unresolved. Trimming cost V 5 bases and J 0 bases, with 5 bases left between them. The germline gives CDR1 SEHNR, CDR2 FQNEAQ (reference sequence). This CDR3 region has 13 residues. Written as DNA, the CDR3 is TGTGCCAGCAGCCGGTCCTCCTACAATGAGCAGTTCTTC. Residues: CASSRSSYNEQFF.

Regarding this clone: An end of the junction does not agree with germline; a read error may underlie this. The chain joins TRBV7-2 to TRBJ2-1; a weak D match, TRBD2 (6 bases). The V gene's germline CDR1 is SGHTA and CDR2 FQGNSA. The CDR3 totals 15 residues. The CDR3 reads CASSLVETSSNEQLF. The CDR3 nucleotides read TGTGCCAGCAGCTTAGTTGAGACTAGTAGCAATGAGCAGCTCTTC.

V gene TRBV4-3 combines with J gene TRBJ2-2; 9 positions match TRBD2. Per germline, CDR1 LGHNA and CDR2 YSLEER. The length of the CDR3 is 18 residues. V shed 0 bases and J 6 bases; nucleotides not matched to a gene: 11. The CDR3 DNA follows: TGCGCCAGCAGCCAAGATGGGGGTAGCGGGAGTTTCCCCGGGGAGCTGTTTTTT. Its protein product is CASSQDGGSGSFPGELFF.